This TCR beta chain was observed in a study of T cell responses to AZD1222 COVID-19 vaccine (dated by TCRdb to the early 2020s). With regard to the full study: AZD1222 recipients whose second dose came at about 4 weeks and those whose second dose came at about 12 weeks were combined into one group, since spike-specific TCR depth and breadth did not differ between the two schedules. A total of over 230 trial participants underwent TCR sequencing, of whom 200 to 220 received two doses of AZD1222 and 26 received two doses of the MenACWY control vaccine. Trial participants were enrolled into age subgroups of 18-55, 56-69 and 70-plus years, which contained around 150, 28 and 57 TCR-sequenced participants, respectively. General findings and caveats noted by the study authors: Because no day 14 peak-response samples were available, repertoires were characterized only after the peak T cell response. Reportedly, almost half of the unique spike-specific TCRs recognized epitopes lying outside the regions that are mutated in the B.1.351 and B.1.1.7 variants. Participants were mostly white British and included more females than males, and it was suggested by the authors that clonal diversity may have been underestimated. Vaccine-associated CD4 TCRs spanned the whole spike protein, with dominant responses in regions 160-218 and 743-854. Only five to seven AZD1222 recipients were SARS-CoV-2 seropositive at baseline, limiting conclusions about previously exposed vaccinees. Spike-specific TCR breadth and depth rose significantly after two AZD1222 doses compared with day 0 and with MenACWY recipients. The 56-69-year group was small, and its depth increase did not reach significance, likely because of low power.

Note on this clone: Which antigen it targets is not known. No clone much larger than this one lies a single base away; base qualities are absent.

The time point label for this specimen denotes: baseline before first vaccination. Vaccinee samples were obtained from the UK trials COV001 and COV002, which included a single-blind randomized controlled phase 2/3 trial of AZD1222 (ChAdOx1 nCoV-19) in healthy adults. For TCRbeta chain sequencing, PBMC samples were collected from trial participants at day 0 and at day 28 after the second dose. Its CDR3 holds 18 amino acids, cysteine through phenylalanine. CDR3 DNA is the only sequence kept; it has 54 bases, read in frame from the first base. V trim: 0 bases; J trim: 5 bases; unmatched bases: 13. CDR1 and CDR2 are read off the germline V gene as SGHNT and YENEEA. The CDR3 regions of human TCRbeta chains were analyzed by immunosequencing. Per the original workflow: TCRs in the repertoires were matched against a reference library of SARS-CoV-2-specific TCRs that had been generated with the MIRA antigen-specificity platform. Breadth was defined as the fraction of unique TCRs that were SARS-CoV-2-associated. Depth was defined as the fraction of total T cells that were SARS-CoV-2-associated. Using the MIRA data, every spike-specific TCR was mapped to the spike region that the TCR reacted to and assigned to either a CD4 or a CD8 class. Log10-transformed breadth and depth values were compared by one-way ANOVA with Sidak's multiple comparisons tests. This immuneACCESS table, as held by TCRdb, lists in-frame sequences with V and J called but not all clones. Of the missing ones, under half trace to an unresolved V gene in checked studies; the others have no known cause. The D gene and trimming were derived from the DNA, and the V and J assignments and clone size from that table. The sample table holds 95,000 to 100,000 clones, of which roughly nine tenths were seen once. The ten largest clones represent about 15% of the sample.

This material consisted of peripheral blood, taken on day 0 of AZD1222 vaccination. The TCR comes from an adult in good health. Here the chain combines TRBV11-3 and TRBJ2-1, with 7 bases in between that match TRBD2. The CDR3 here reads CASSLDPVRGRANNEQFF. The nucleotides are TGTGCCAGCAGCTTAGATCCTGTGCGGGGGAGGGCCAACAATGAGCAGTTCTTC.